The rows below give T cell receptor beta chains drawn from one sample of a study of PD-L1 blockade in urothelial cancer. Sequencing was performed with immunoSEQ multiplex PCR; in TCRdb, only in-frame clones are kept and a portion is missing. The table lists about 72,000 clones, roughly 86% of them singletons. The source was PBMCs, collected around atezolizumab (anti-PD-L1) treatment. The receptors derive from a man aged 60-69 years with urothelial cancer. Both conserved end residues are part of each CDR3. Each record gives: CDR3 DNA, CDR3 protein, J gene, clone size, D gene, V gene. A D gene is named only where the DNA matches it firmly. Part of the rows lack a size; the others show once, few, many or a class for expanded clones.

DNA: TGCGCCAGCAGTCTGCGGGGGGTGATAGATACGCAGTATTTT
CDR3: CASSLRGVIDTQYF
J: TRBJ2-3
size: .
D: TRBD2
V: TRBV10-2

DNA: TGTGCCAGCAGTTTAAGTGGCAGGCACAGCTCTGGGGCCAACGTCCTGACTTTC
CDR3: CASSLSGRHSSGANVLTF
J: TRBJ2-6
size: .
D: .
V: TRBV28

DNA: TGTGCCACCAGGCGGGGGGTCGCGAACACTGAAGCTTTCTTT
CDR3: CATRRGVANTEAFF
J: TRBJ1-1
size: .
D: .
V: TRBV15

DNA: TGTGCCTGGAGCGCCACAGGGCTGGGTAATCAGCCCCAGCATTTT
CDR3: CAWSATGLGNQPQHF
J: TRBJ1-5
size: .
D: .
V: TRBV30

DNA: TGTGCCAGCAGTCGGATGACAGGACGTAATTCACCCCTCCACTTT
CDR3: CASSRMTGRNSPLHF
J: TRBJ1-6
size: .
D: .
V: TRBV6-5

DNA: TGTGCCAGCAGCCTAAGATGGACTGATAATGAAAAACTGTTTTTT
CDR3: CASSLRWTDNEKLFF
J: TRBJ1-4
size: .
D: .
V: TRBV7-2

DNA: TGTGCCAGCAGCCAAGGGGGAGCCACCGGTGAAGCTTTCTTT
CDR3: CASSQGGATGEAFF
J: TRBJ1-1
size: once
D: .
V: TRBV14

DNA: TGCGCCAGCAGCTTGGCCGTAGAACTCTATGGCTACACCTTC
CDR3: CASSLAVELYGYTF
J: TRBJ1-2
size: .
D: .
V: TRBV5-1

DNA: TGTGCCAGCAGCCCAGGTCAGGGCAGGGAGGCATTTGAGCAGTTCTTC
CDR3: CASSPGQGREAFEQFF
J: TRBJ2-1
size: .
D: .
V: TRBV7-6

DNA: TGTGCCAGCAGTAGCGGGGGGCGAGAGACCCAGTACTTC
CDR3: CASSSGGRETQYF
J: TRBJ2-5
size: .
D: TRBD2
V: TRBV6-6

DNA: TGCGCCAGCAGTGAGGGGACAGGGGGCTACGAGCAGTACTTC
CDR3: CASSEGTGGYEQYF
J: TRBJ2-7
size: few
D: TRBD1
V: TRBV10-1

DNA: TGTGCCAGCAGCTTAGATCTAGCGGGGGGCCTCTCCTATGAGCAGTTCTTC
CDR3: CASSLDLAGGLSYEQFF
J: TRBJ2-1
size: .
D: TRBD2
V: TRBV11-2

DNA: TGTGCCAGCAGCTTGGGACAGGGGCCCTACAATGAGCAGTTCTTC
CDR3: CASSLGQGPYNEQFF
J: TRBJ2-1
size: .
D: TRBD1
V: TRBV5-5

DNA: TGCGCCAGCAGCTTGGCTAGGGGGACAACTAGCACAGATACGCAGTATTTT
CDR3: CASSLARGTTSTDTQYF
J: TRBJ2-3
size: .
D: .
V: TRBV5-1

DNA: TGTGCCAGCAGCTTAGCCCCCGGACAGGGGTACGAGCAGTACTTC
CDR3: CASSLAPGQGYEQYF
J: TRBJ2-7
size: .
D: TRBD1
V: TRBV7-2

DNA: TGTGCCACCAGCAGGGCGTACAGTATCATGAACACTGAAGCTTTCTTT
CDR3: CATSRAYSIMNTEAFF
J: TRBJ1-1
size: .
D: .
V: TRBV15

DNA: TGTGCCAGCAGCTTAGACAGGAGGGGCTCCTACAATGAGCAGTTCTTC
CDR3: CASSLDRRGSYNEQFF
J: TRBJ2-1
size: .
D: .
V: TRBV7-9

DNA: TGTGCCAGCACCACCTTGGGCAGGGGAGATGGCTACACCTTC
CDR3: CASTTLGRGDGYTF
J: TRBJ1-2
size: .
D: .
V: TRBV28

DNA: TGTGCCAGCCGGACAGGGAGTCAGAGCAATCAGCCCCAGCATTTT
CDR3: CASRTGSQSNQPQHF
J: TRBJ1-5
size: .
D: TRBD1
V: TRBV2

DNA: TGTGCCAGCAGCCTAGACAGGGATCGTCAACAGTACTTC
CDR3: CASSLDRDRQQYF
J: TRBJ2-7
size: .
D: TRBD1
V: TRBV4-2

DNA: TGTGCCAGCAGGGGACAGATTTCTGAAGCTTTCTTT
CDR3: CASRGQISEAFF
J: TRBJ1-1
size: few
D: TRBD1
V: TRBV11-3

DNA: TGTGCCAGCAGTTACGGGGGGGCGCCTGACTATGGCTACACCTTC
CDR3: CASSYGGAPDYGYTF
J: TRBJ1-2
size: .
D: .
V: TRBV6-5

DNA: TGTGCCAGCAGTGAAGCGCAGGGGAAGGGAAACACCATATATTTT
CDR3: CASSEAQGKGNTIYF
J: TRBJ1-3
size: once
D: .
V: TRBV6-1

DNA: TGCGCCAGCAGTATAACGGGGGAAGAGACCCAGTACTTC
CDR3: CASSITGEETQYF
J: TRBJ2-5
size: .
D: .
V: TRBV10-1

DNA: TGTGCCAGCAGCAACCCTAGCGGGGGGGCGTCCTACAATGAGCAGTTCTTC
CDR3: CASSNPSGGASYNEQFF
J: TRBJ2-1
size: .
D: TRBD2
V: TRBV7-6

DNA: TGTGCCAGCAGCCGAACTAGCGGATATAGCACAGATACGCAGTATTTT
CDR3: CASSRTSGYSTDTQYF
J: TRBJ2-3
size: .
D: TRBD2
V: TRBV7-2

DNA: TGCGCCAGCGGAACCGGACAGGGAGGATTAAGCACAGATACGCAGTATTTT
CDR3: CASGTGQGGLSTDTQYF
J: TRBJ2-3
size: .
D: TRBD1
V: TRBV5-1

DNA: TGCAGCGTGCTAACAGGGGGCGCCTATGGCTACACCTTC
CDR3: CSVLTGGAYGYTF
J: TRBJ1-2
size: .
D: TRBD1
V: TRBV29-1

DNA: TGTGCCAGCAGCCCGAGGGAATTGAACACTGAAGCTTTCTTT
CDR3: CASSPRELNTEAFF
J: TRBJ1-1
size: .
D: .
V: TRBV9

DNA: TGTGCCAGCAGTTTATCAGGGGGTGTTCAGCCCCAGCATTTT
CDR3: CASSLSGGVQPQHF
J: TRBJ1-5
size: .
D: .
V: TRBV27

DNA: TGTGCCAGCAGACCGATGTCCAGCTCTGGAAACACCATATATTTT
CDR3: CASRPMSSSGNTIYF
J: TRBJ1-3
size: .
D: .
V: TRBV11-2

DNA: TGTGCCAGCAGCCCAAAGGCGGGGGGAAGCACAGATACGCAGTATTTT
CDR3: CASSPKAGGSTDTQYF
J: TRBJ2-3
size: .
D: TRBD2
V: TRBV7-9

DNA: TGTGCCATCAGTGACCCCGGGACTGTCCCCTACGAGCAGTACTTC
CDR3: CAISDPGTVPYEQYF
J: TRBJ2-7
size: once
D: .
V: TRBV10-3

DNA: TGTGCCAGCAGCCTCTCCCCCTACCAAGAGACCCAGTACTTC
CDR3: CASSLSPYQETQYF
J: TRBJ2-5
size: .
D: .
V: TRBV9

DNA: TGTGCCAGTAACCGGGACAGGGGATCCGAGACCCAGTACTTC
CDR3: CASNRDRGSETQYF
J: TRBJ2-5
size: .
D: TRBD1
V: TRBV19

DNA: TGTGCCAGTAGTATAGACCCAGGCAGAGATACGCAGTATTTT
CDR3: CASSIDPGRDTQYF
J: TRBJ2-3
size: .
D: .
V: TRBV19

DNA: TGTGCCAGCAGGGACAGGGGGCCCGGGGAGCTGTTTTTT
CDR3: CASRDRGPGELFF
J: TRBJ2-2
size: .
D: TRBD1
V: TRBV25-1

DNA: TGTGCCAGCAGTAAGTACGGGAACACTGAAGCTTTCTTT
CDR3: CASSKYGNTEAFF
J: TRBJ1-1
size: .
D: .
V: TRBV6-5

DNA: TGTGCCAGCTCACAGAGTACCGGGAACACTGAAGCTTTCTTT
CDR3: CASSQSTGNTEAFF
J: TRBJ1-1
size: .
D: .
V: TRBV18

DNA: TGTGCCAGCAGGGTTGACAGGGTCAATTCACCCCTCCACTTT
CDR3: CASRVDRVNSPLHF
J: TRBJ1-6
size: .
D: TRBD1
V: TRBV25-1

DNA: TGTGCCAGCAGCAAATCCGGGACTAGCGGGGTCTACGAGCAGTACTTC
CDR3: CASSKSGTSGVYEQYF
J: TRBJ2-7
size: .
D: TRBD2
V: TRBV7-2

DNA: TGTGCCAGTAGTATACGAGATAGCAATCAGCCCCAGCATTTT
CDR3: CASSIRDSNQPQHF
J: TRBJ1-5
size: .
D: .
V: TRBV19

DNA: TGCAGCGGAATGGGCGGGGGGTACAATGAGCAGTTCTTC
CDR3: CSGMGGGYNEQFF
J: TRBJ2-1
size: .
D: TRBD2
V: TRBV29-1

DNA: TGTGCCAGCAGCTTAGGGACAGGGGGCAATCAGCCCCAGCATTTT
CDR3: CASSLGTGGNQPQHF
J: TRBJ1-5
size: .
D: TRBD1
V: TRBV11-2

DNA: TGTGCCAGTAGTTTGGACAGGCGAAGTGTTGAAAAACTGTTTTTT
CDR3: CASSLDRRSVEKLFF
J: TRBJ1-4
size: .
D: TRBD1
V: TRBV19

DNA: TGTGCCAGCAGCTACCGGACAGGTGGAACCAAAAACATTCAGTACTTC
CDR3: CASSYRTGGTKNIQYF
J: TRBJ2-4
size: .
D: TRBD1
V: TRBV13

DNA: TGTGCCAGCAGCGCCCCCAGCGGGGGGGCCGGCGGGGAGCTGTTTTTT
CDR3: CASSAPSGGAGGELFF
J: TRBJ2-2
size: .
D: TRBD2
V: TRBV11-2